Listed below are T cell receptor beta chains from one sample, sequenced in a study of OX40 agonist ivuxolimab in advanced cancers. TCRdb's copy holds only in-frame clones and misses some; the assay was immunoSEQ multiplex PCR. The repertoire consists of 45,000 to 60,000 clones, with more than 70% occurring once and the leading ten covering around 2.7%. The sample in question was CD4+ or CD8+ T cells sorted from blood, obtained in a trial of the OX40 agonist ivuxolimab. The origin of the receptors is an adult with an advanced solid tumor such as melanoma, head and neck, liver or kidney cancer. Each CDR3 is given with its conserved first and last residue. D genes are given only for firm matches. Only part of the rows carry a size: once, few, many, or a class if the clone is expanded.

j_call clone_size d_call v_call cdr3_nt cdr3_aa
TRBJ2-1 NA TRBD2 TRBV7-3 TGTGCCAGCAGCTTATGGGTGCCCCGGACTTTACGTGGGGGAGGGGTATACAATGAGCAGTTCTTC CASSLWVPRTLRGGGVYNEQFF
TRBJ2-2 once TRBD2 TRBV5-1 TGCGCCAGCAGCTTGGTAGCGGGGAACACCGGGGAGCTGTTTTTT CASSLVAGNTGELFF
TRBJ2-5 NA TRBD2 TRBV5-1 TGCGCCAGCAGCGGGGTAGCGGGAGGTCCAGGGACCCAGTACTTC CASSGVAGGPGTQYF
TRBJ2-1 NA TRBD2 TRBV5-5 TGTGCCAGCAGTCGGACTAGAGAGAATGAGCAGTTCTTC CASSRTRENEQFF
TRBJ1-1 NA NA TRBV21-1 TGTGCCAGCAGGGAAACTAGTCCCGGAGCTTTCTTT CASRETSPGAFF
TRBJ1-5 NA TRBD1 TRBV18 TGTGCCAGCTCTAGACAGGGCATTAGCAATCAGCCCCAGCATTTT CASSRQGISNQPQHF
TRBJ1-2 NA NA TRBV29-1 TGCAGCGGCAGGGTAGGGGACTATGGCTACACCTTC CSGRVGDYGYTF
TRBJ2-5 NA TRBD2 TRBV5-1 TGCGCCAGCAGCTCGGGAGCGGGAGGGGTAGAGACCCAGTACTTC CASSSGAGGVETQYF
TRBJ1-1 NA NA TRBV27 TGTGCCAGCAGTTTTAGCGTGAACACTGAAGCTTTCTTT CASSFSVNTEAFF
TRBJ1-1 NA NA TRBV11-2 TGTGCCAGCAGCTTCTACAGGTCGAACACTGAAGCTTTCTTT CASSFYRSNTEAFF
TRBJ2-5 NA NA TRBV7-6 TGTGCCAGCAGCCCTTCGACTCCAGCGTCTACGGAGACCCAGTACTTC CASSPSTPASTETQYF
TRBJ1-6 NA NA TRBV5-4 TGTGCCAGCAGCTTGGCCAGGGGCGAGAATTCACCCCTCCACTTT CASSLARGENSPLHF
TRBJ2-5 NA NA TRBV11-2 TGTGCCAGCACTACAGACAGCCAAGAGACCCAGTACTTC CASTTDSQETQYF
TRBJ1-1 NA NA TRBV11-2 TGTGCCAGCAGCTCACAGGTGAACACTGAAGCTTTCTTT CASSSQVNTEAFF
TRBJ2-1 NA NA TRBV6-5 TGTGCCAGCAGTGTGGTCCTGAGGGGTGAGCAGTTCTTC CASSVVLRGEQFF
TRBJ2-7 NA NA TRBV19 TGTGCCAGTAGTATAAGCAAGGTCGGGGGAGGAGAGCAGTACTTC CASSISKVGGGEQYF
TRBJ2-1 few TRBD2 TRBV5-1 TGCGCCAGCAGCAACCTAGCGGGCTCGGGGGGCGATGAGCAGTTCTTC CASSNLAGSGGDEQFF
TRBJ2-1 NA TRBD2 TRBV28 TGTGCCAGCAGTTTCTTTGGACTGGCGGGGGTCTACAATGAGCAGTTCTTC CASSFFGLAGVYNEQFF
TRBJ1-2 NA NA TRBV28 TGTGCCAGCGCAACAGGCTGGGAAGGCTACACCTTC CASATGWEGYTF
TRBJ1-2 NA NA TRBV6-5 TGTGCCAGCAGTTACGGCAGTACCTATGGCTACACCTTC CASSYGSTYGYTF
TRBJ2-4 NA TRBD2 TRBV19 TGTGCCAGTAGTATTCAGGGACTAGCGGTAGCCAAAAACATTCAGTACTTC CASSIQGLAVAKNIQYF
TRBJ2-5 NA NA TRBV29-1 TGCAGCGTTGGCCAAGAGACCCAGTACTTC CSVGQETQYF
TRBJ2-3 NA TRBD2 TRBV6-1 TGTGCCAGCAGGGGGACTAAAGATACGCAGTATTTT CASRGTKDTQYF
TRBJ1-3 NA TRBD1 TRBV2 TGTGCCAGCTTACGGGGGACAGCAAACACCATATATTTT CASLRGTANTIYF
TRBJ2-7 NA NA TRBV4-2 TGTGCCAGCAGCTTGACAACCCAGGGACAGCAGTACTTC CASSLTTQGQQYF
TRBJ2-5 NA TRBD1 TRBV5-1 TGCGCCAGCAGCTTGGAACAGGGGAGAGAGACCCAGTACTTC CASSLEQGRETQYF
TRBJ2-1 NA TRBD2 TRBV5-1 TGCGCCAGCAGCTTGGCGGCGGGGGCCTACAATGAGCAGTTCTTC CASSLAAGAYNEQFF
TRBJ1-3 few NA TRBV10-3 TGTGCCATCAGACGGGACTCACTTGACTCTGGAAACACCATATATTTT CAIRRDSLDSGNTIYF
TRBJ1-4 NA NA TRBV6-1 TGTGCCACGGTGGCAGGGAAGGATGAAAAACTGTTTTTT CATVAGKDEKLFF
TRBJ2-1 NA NA TRBV10-3 TGTGCCATCAGTGAGGAGGGATCAACCTACAATGAGCAGTTCTTC CAISEEGSTYNEQFF
TRBJ2-7 NA NA TRBV10-2 TGCGCCAGCAGTGAGGGGGGACTTGGACTGGAGGAGCAGTACTTC CASSEGGLGLEEQYF
TRBJ2-5 NA NA TRBV5-4 TGTGCCAGCAGCTTGCGGACCGAACAAGAGACCCAGTACTTC CASSLRTEQETQYF
TRBJ2-7 NA NA TRBV2 TGTGCCAGCAGCTTTGGGTACGAGCAGTACTTC CASSFGYEQYF
TRBJ2-7 NA TRBD2 TRBV28 TGTGCCAGCAGTATTCTAGCGGGAGTATACGAGCAGTACTTC CASSILAGVYEQYF
TRBJ2-1 NA NA TRBV6-1 TGTGCCAGCAGGGATAGGAGGAATGAGCAGTTCTTC CASRDRRNEQFF
TRBJ1-4 few NA TRBV6-5 TGTGCCAGCAGTTACACTAATTATCCGGACATCGAAAAACTGTTTTTT CASSYTNYPDIEKLFF
TRBJ2-1 NA NA TRBV9 TGTGCCAGCAGCGTAGTTAGCGGAACCTGGGATGAGCAGTTCTTC CASSVVSGTWDEQFF
TRBJ2-3 NA NA TRBV7-2 TGTGCCAGCAGCCTCCTAGGAATTAGCACAGATACGCAGTATTTT CASSLLGISTDTQYF
TRBJ1-4 NA NA TRBV12-5 TGTGCTAGTGGCCGAGATGGATCTAATGAAAAACTGTTTTTT CASGRDGSNEKLFF
TRBJ1-4 few NA TRBV7-8 TGTGCCAGCACGGGTGATGGGCGGTCTAATGAAAAACTGTTTTTT CASTGDGRSNEKLFF
TRBJ2-5 few TRBD2 TRBV5-8 TGTGCCAGCTATAGGGCTAGCGGGAGCGGTGGAGAGACCCAGTACTTC CASYRASGSGGETQYF
TRBJ2-7 NA NA TRBV9 TGTGCCAGCAGCCAGAGGGCAGGCTCTTACGAGCAGTACTTC CASSQRAGSYEQYF
TRBJ2-3 NA TRBD2 TRBV9 TGTGCCAGCAGCGTTCAAGCGGGAGGGCCTGGTACGCAGTATTTT CASSVQAGGPGTQYF
TRBJ2-7 NA NA TRBV30 TGTGCCTGGAGTGTATCCCCGTTGCGCGGGGGCAACTACGAGCAGTACTTC CAWSVSPLRGGNYEQYF
TRBJ2-5 NA TRBD1 TRBV10-3 TGTGCCATCAGCGCAGCTGGGACGCAGGGGGTAGGCGGGACCCAGTACTTC CAISAAGTQGVGGTQYF
TRBJ1-6 NA TRBD1 TRBV7-2 TGTGCCAGCAGCTTGGGACAGGGAGGTTCACCCCTCCACTTT CASSLGQGGSPLHF
TRBJ2-2 NA TRBD2 TRBV11-2 TGTGCCAGCAGCTTAGCTAGCGGAAACACCGGGGAGCTGTTTTTT CASSLASGNTGELFF
TRBJ1-3 NA TRBD1 TRBV28 TGTGCCAGCAGTTTACTTGACAGGGTGGGAAACACCATATATTTT CASSLLDRVGNTIYF
TRBJ2-5 few NA TRBV5-5 TGTGCCAGCACCCTTGGGCCCCAGCGGGTACAAGAGACCCAGTACTTC CASTLGPQRVQETQYF